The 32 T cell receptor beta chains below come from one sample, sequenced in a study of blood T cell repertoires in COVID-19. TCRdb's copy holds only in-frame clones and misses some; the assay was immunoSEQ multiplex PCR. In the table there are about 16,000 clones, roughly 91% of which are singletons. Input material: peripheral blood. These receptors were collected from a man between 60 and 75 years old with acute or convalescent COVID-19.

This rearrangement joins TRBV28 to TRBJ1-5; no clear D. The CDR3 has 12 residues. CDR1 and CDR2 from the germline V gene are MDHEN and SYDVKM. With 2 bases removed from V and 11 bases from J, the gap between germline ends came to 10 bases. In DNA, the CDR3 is TGTGCCAGCAGTTTAACGGGATGGACCCAGCATTTT. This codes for CASSLTGWTQHF.

CDR3 bases: TGTGCCAGCAGCGGACAGGCGAATTCACCCCTCCACTTT. It codes for CASSGQANSPLHF. The rearrangement uses TRBV12-3 or TRBV12-4 and TRBJ1-6, with 7 bases aligning to TRBD1. V trimming: 6 bases; J trimming: 7 bases; junction bases outside the gene matches: 3. This CDR3 region has 13 residues.

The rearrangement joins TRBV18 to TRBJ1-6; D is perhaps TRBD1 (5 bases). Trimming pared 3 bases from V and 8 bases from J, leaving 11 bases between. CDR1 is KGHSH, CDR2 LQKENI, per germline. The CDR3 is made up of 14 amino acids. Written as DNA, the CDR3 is TGTGCCAGCTCACCCGCAGGGTCTGATTCACCCCTCCACTTT. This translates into CASSPAGSDSPLHF.

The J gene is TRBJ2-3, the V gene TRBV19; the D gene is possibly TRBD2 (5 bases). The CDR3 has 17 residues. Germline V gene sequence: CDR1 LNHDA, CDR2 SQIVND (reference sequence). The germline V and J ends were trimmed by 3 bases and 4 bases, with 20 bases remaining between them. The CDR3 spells CASSIALDSGFADTQYF. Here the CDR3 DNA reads TGTGCCAGTAGTATCGCTCTGGACTCCGGTTTTGCAGATACGCAGTATTTT.

For the CDR3, the DNA is TGTGCCAGTAGCCCACTAGCGGGGCCTAACAATGAGCAGTTCTTC. Protein product: CASSPLAGPNNEQFF. The chain uses TRBV19 and TRBJ2-1, with 10 nucleotides matching TRBD2. Trimming removed 6 bases from V and 5 bases from J; junction bases left unmatched: 7. The CDR3 spans 15 residues. Germline-derived CDR1 and CDR2 are LNHDA and SQIVND (reference sequence).

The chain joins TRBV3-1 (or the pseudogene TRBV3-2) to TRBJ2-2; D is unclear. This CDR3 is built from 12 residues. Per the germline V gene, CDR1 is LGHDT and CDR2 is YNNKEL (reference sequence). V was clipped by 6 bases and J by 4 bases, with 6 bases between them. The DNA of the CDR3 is TGTGCCAGCAGTTCTAGCACCGGGGAGCTGTTTTTT. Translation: CASSSSTGELFF.

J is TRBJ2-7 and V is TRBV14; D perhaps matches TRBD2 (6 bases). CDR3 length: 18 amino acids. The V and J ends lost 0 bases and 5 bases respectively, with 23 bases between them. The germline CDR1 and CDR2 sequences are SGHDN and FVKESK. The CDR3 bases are TGTGCCAGCAGCCAAGAGGGAGGAGGGCACAGAAGGGGACACGAGCAGTACTTC. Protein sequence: CASSQEGGGHRRGHEQYF.

The CDR3 protein is CASSSGTGEGELFF. The CDR3 DNA reads TGTGCCAGCAGCTCCGGGACAGGGGAGGGGGAGCTGTTTTTT. The V and J genes are TRBV7-3 and TRBJ2-2; TRBD1 matches at 10 bases. CDR3 length equals 14 residues. The V segment lost 4 bases and the J segment 8 bases; nucleotides outside the gene matches: 4. Germline lookup yields CDR1 SGHTA and CDR2 FQGTGA.

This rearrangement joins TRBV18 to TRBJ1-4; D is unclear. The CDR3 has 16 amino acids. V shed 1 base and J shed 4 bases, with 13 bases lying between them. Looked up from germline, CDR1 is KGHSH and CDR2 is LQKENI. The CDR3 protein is CASSPRPGDLNEKLFF. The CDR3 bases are TGTGCCAGCTCACCACGGCCCGGGGATCTTAATGAAAAACTGTTTTTT.

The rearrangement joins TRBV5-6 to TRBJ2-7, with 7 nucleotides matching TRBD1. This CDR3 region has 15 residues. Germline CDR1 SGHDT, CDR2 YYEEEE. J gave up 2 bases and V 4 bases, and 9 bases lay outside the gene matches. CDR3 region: CASSEGGQNPYEQYF. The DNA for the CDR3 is TGTGCCAGCAGCGAAGGGGGACAGAACCCCTACGAGCAGTACTTC.

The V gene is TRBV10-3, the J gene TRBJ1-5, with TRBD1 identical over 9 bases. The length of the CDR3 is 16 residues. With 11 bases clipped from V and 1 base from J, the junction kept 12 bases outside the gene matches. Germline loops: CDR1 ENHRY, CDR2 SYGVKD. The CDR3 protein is CASGTGLKESNQPQHF. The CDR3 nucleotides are TGTGCCTCTGGGACAGGGCTAAAGGAGAGCAATCAGCCCCAGCATTTT.

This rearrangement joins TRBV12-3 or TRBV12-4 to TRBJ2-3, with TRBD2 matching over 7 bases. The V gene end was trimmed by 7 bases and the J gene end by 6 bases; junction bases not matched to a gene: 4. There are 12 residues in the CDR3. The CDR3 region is CASTGGVDTQYF. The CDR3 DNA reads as TGTGCCAGCACTGGGGGGGTGGATACGCAGTATTTT.

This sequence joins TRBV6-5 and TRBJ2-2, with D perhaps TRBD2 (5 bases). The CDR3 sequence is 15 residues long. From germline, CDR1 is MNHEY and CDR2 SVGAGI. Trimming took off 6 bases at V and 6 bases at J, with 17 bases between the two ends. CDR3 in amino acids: CASSPTILGPGELFF. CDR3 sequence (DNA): TGTGCCAGCAGCCCCACGATACTAGGCCCCGGGGAGCTGTTTTTT.

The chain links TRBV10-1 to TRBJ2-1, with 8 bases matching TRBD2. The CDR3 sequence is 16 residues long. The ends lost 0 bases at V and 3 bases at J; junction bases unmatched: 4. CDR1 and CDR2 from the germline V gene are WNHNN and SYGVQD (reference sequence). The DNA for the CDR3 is TGCGCCAGCAGTGAGTCTAGGGCGGGGGGCTACAATGAGCAGTTCTTC. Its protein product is CASSESRAGGYNEQFF.

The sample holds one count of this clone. The CDR3 coding sequence is TGTGCCAGCAGTCCCATACAGACTAACTATGGCTACACCTTC. This encodes CASSPIQTNYGYTF. V and J are TRBV28 and TRBJ1-2; D remains ambiguous. The V gene's germline CDR1 is MDHEN and CDR2 SYDVKM. V was cut by 5 bases and J by 0 bases, with 10 bases left in between. The CDR3 length is 14 residues.

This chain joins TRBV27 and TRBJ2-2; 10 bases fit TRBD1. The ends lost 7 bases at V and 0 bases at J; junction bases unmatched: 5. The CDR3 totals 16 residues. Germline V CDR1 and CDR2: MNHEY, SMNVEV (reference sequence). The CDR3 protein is CASKGQGTPNTGELFF. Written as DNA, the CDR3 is TGTGCCAGCAAGGGACAGGGGACCCCGAACACCGGGGAGCTGTTTTTT.

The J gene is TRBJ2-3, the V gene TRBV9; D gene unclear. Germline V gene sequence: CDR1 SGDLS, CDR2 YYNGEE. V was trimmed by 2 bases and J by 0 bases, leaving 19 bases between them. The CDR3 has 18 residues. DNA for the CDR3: TGTGCCAGCAGCGTGGGTCAGGTCCGTACGAGAAGCACAGATACGCAGTATTTT. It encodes CASSVGQVRTRSTDTQYF.

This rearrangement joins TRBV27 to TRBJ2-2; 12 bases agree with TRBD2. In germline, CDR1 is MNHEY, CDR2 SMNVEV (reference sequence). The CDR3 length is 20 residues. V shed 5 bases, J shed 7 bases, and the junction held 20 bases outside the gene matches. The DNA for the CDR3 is TGTGCCAGCAGTCCCGCCCGCCTCGGACTAGCGGGGACTTTCGGCGGGGAGCTGTTTTTT. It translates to CASSPARLGLAGTFGGELFF.

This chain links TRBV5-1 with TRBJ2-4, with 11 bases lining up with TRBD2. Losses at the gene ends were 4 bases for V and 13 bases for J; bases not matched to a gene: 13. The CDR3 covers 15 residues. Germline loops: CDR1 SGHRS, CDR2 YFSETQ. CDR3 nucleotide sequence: TGCGCCAGCAGCATTAGCGGGAGGGCGGAGGCGATGCAGTACTTC. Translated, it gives CASSISGRAEAMQYF.

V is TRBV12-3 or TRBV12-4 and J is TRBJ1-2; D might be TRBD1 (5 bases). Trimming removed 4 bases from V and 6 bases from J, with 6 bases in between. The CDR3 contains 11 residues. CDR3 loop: CASSSGDGYTF. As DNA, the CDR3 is TGTGCCAGCAGTTCGGGGGATGGCTACACCTTC.

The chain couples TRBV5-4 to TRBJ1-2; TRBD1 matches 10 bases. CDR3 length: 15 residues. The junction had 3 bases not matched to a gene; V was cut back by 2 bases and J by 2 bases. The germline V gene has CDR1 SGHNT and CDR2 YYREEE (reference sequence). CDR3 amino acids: CASSLPGQGNYGYTF. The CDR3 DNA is TGTGCCAGCAGCTTACCGGGACAGGGGAACTATGGCTACACCTTC.

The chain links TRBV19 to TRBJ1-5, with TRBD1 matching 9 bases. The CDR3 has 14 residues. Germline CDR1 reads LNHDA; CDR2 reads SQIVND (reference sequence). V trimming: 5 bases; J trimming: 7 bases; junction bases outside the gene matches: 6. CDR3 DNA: TGTGCCAGTAGTTGGGGACAGGGCGGGCAGCCCCAGCATTTT. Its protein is CASSWGQGGQPQHF.

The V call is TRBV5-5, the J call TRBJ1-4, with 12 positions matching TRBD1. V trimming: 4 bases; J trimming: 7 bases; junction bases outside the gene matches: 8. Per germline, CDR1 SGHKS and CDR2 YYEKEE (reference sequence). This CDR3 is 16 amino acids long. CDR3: CASSELGDRGLEKLFF. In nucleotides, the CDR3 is TGTGCCAGCAGCGAGCTTGGGGACAGGGGGCTTGAAAAACTGTTTTTT.

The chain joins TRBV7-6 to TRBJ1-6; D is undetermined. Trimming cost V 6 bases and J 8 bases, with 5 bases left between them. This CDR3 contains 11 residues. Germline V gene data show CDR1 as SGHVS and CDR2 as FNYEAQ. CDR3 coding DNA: TGTGCCAGCAGTTCGGATTCACCCCTCCACTTT. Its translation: CASSSDSPLHF.

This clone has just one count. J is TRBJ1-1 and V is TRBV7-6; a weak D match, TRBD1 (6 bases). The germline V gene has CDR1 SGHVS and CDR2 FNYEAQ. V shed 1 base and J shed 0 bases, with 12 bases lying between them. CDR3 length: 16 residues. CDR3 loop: CASSLELTGLNTEAFF. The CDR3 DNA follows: TGTGCCAGCAGCTTAGAGTTGACAGGTCTGAACACTGAAGCTTTCTTT.

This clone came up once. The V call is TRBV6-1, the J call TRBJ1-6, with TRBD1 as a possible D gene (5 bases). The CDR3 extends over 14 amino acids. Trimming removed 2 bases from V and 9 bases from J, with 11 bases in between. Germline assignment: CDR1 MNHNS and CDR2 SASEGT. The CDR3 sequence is CASSEIRGGSPLHF. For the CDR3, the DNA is TGTGCCAGCAGTGAAATTAGGGGAGGTTCACCCCTCCACTTT.

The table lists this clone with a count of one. DNA for the CDR3: TGTGCCACTACTACACCGGGACAGGGGGCTCGGATTCCACCCCTCCACTTT. It encodes CATTTPGQGARIPPLHF. The chain is built from TRBV21-1 and TRBJ1-6; whether TRBD1, the table's D call, matches the DNA was not checked. TRBV21-1 is tagged as a pseudogene. The CDR3 covers 17 residues.

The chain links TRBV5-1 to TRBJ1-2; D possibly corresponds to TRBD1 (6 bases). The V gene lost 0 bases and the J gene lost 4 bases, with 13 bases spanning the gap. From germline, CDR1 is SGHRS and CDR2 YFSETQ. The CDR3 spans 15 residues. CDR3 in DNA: TGCGCCAGCAGCTTGGAAGGCAGGGGCGGCTATGGCTACACCTTC. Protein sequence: CASSLEGRGGYGYTF. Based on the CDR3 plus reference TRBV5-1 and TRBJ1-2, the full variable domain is KAGVTQTPRYLIKTRGQQVTLSCSPISGHRSVSWYQQTPGQGLQFLFEYFSETQRNKGNFPGRFSGRQFSNSRSEMNVSTLELGDSALYLCASSLEGRGGYGYTFGSGTRLTVV.

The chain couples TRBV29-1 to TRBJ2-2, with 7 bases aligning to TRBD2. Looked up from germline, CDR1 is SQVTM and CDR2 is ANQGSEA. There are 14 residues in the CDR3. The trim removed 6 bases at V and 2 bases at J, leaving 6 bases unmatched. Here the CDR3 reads CSVRTSDNTGELFF. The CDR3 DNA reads TGCAGCGTGCGTACTAGCGACAACACCGGGGAGCTGTTTTTT.

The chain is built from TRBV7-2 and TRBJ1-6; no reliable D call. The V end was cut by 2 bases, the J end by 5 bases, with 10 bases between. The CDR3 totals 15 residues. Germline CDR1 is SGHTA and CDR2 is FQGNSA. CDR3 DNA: TGTGCCAGCAGCTTACCCCCGGGTAATAATTCACCCCTCCACTTT. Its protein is CASSLPPGNNSPLHF.

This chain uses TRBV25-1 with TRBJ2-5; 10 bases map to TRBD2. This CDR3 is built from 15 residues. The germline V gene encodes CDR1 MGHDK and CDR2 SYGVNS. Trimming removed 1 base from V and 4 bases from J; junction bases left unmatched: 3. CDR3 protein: CASSELAGGRETQYF. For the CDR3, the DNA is TGTGCCAGCAGTGAATTAGCGGGGGGCAGAGAGACCCAGTACTTC.

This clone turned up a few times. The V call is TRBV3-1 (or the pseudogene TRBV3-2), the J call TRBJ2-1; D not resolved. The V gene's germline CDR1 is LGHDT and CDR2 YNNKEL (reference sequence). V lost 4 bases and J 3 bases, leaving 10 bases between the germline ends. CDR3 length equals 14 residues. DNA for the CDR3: TGTGCCAGCAGCCGTCAGGTCTTCTACAATGAGCAGTTCTTC. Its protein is CASSRQVFYNEQFF.